These 13 T cell receptor beta chains came from one sample sequenced in a study of T cell responses to AZD1222 COVID-19 vaccine. Clones were sequenced by immunoSEQ multiplex PCR, and TCRdb holds only the in-frame ones, with some missing. The sample has 95,000 to 110,000 clones, around nine tenths seen once. The sequencing used peripheral blood, collected 28 days after the second dose of the MenACWY control vaccine. The receptors come from an adult who received the MenACWY meningococcal vaccine as a control.

V and J are TRBV18 and TRBJ2-1; D gene ambiguous. This CDR3 spans 13 amino acids. CDR1 and CDR2 (germline): KGHSH, LQKENI. The germline V and J ends were trimmed by 3 bases and 7 bases, with 10 bases remaining between them. The DNA of the CDR3 is TGTGCCAGCTCACCGCAACTTGCTAATGAGCAGTTCTTC. Protein sequence: CASSPQLANEQFF.

This chain uses TRBV7-9 with TRBJ2-1; no clear D gene. Germline values: CDR1 SEHNR, CDR2 FQNEAQ (reference sequence). V gave up 5 bases and J gave up 6 bases, with 11 bases separating them. The CDR3 is made up of 13 amino acids. CDR3 sequence: CASSPGSSNEQFF. For the CDR3, the DNA is TGTGCCAGCAGCCCGGGTAGTAGCAATGAGCAGTTCTTC.

This chain connects TRBV28 to TRBJ2-5; 7 bases fit TRBD1. From germline, CDR1 is MDHEN and CDR2 SYDVKM. The J segment lost 4 bases and the V segment lost 5 bases, leaving 7 bases of the junction unmatched. This CDR3 region has 14 residues. The CDR3, as DNA: TGTGCCAGCAGTACCAACGACAGGGCAGAGACCCAGTACTTC. It specifies CASSTNDRAETQYF.

This sequence joins TRBV14 and TRBJ1-2; TRBD1 agrees at 9 bases. The V gene end was trimmed by 6 bases and the J gene end by 3 bases; junction bases not matched to a gene: 8. The CDR3 contains 15 residues. Germline V CDR1 and CDR2: SGHDN, FVKESK. CDR3 coding DNA: TGTGCCAGCAGAGAGGACAGGGGAGGTGACTATGGCTACACCTTC. Translating it yields CASREDRGGDYGYTF.

This clone was detected a few times. V usage is TRBV2 and J usage is TRBJ1-2; maybe TRBD1 (6 bases). This CDR3 spans 14 amino acids. The V end was cut by 2 bases, the J end by 8 bases, with 15 bases between. Germline loops: CDR1 SNHLY, CDR2 FYNNEI. The DNA of the CDR3 is TGTGCCAGCAGTGAATCGGGGGCAGGGGACGGCTACACCTTC. This translates into CASSESGAGDGYTF.

Only one count was recorded for this clone. The rearrangement uses TRBV3-1 (or the pseudogene TRBV3-2) and TRBJ2-7; D might be TRBD1 or TRBD2, each matching 5 bases. The germline V gene encodes CDR1 LGHDT and CDR2 YNNKEL (reference sequence). The CDR3 loop spans 14 amino acids. The germline V and J ends were trimmed by 3 bases and 0 bases, with 9 bases remaining between them. In DNA, the CDR3 is TGTGCCAGCAGCCAGGGGGTGGGCTCCTACGAGCAGTACTTC. It translates to CASSQGVGSYEQYF.

V is TRBV5-4 and J is TRBJ1-2; no clear D. Germline V lookup: CDR1 SGHNT, CDR2 YYREEE (reference sequence). Trimming cost V 0 bases and J 3 bases, with 12 bases left between them. The CDR3 has 15 residues. Here the CDR3 DNA reads TGTGCCAGCAGCTTGGGACGAACCGCCGACTATGGCTACACCTTC. Protein: CASSLGRTADYGYTF.

The chain couples TRBV9 to TRBJ2-1; 11 bases align to TRBD2. V trimming: 1 base; J trimming: 6 bases; junction bases outside the gene matches: 3. Looked up from germline, CDR1 is SGDLS and CDR2 is YYNGEE. CDR3 size: 15 residues. The CDR3 coding sequence is TGTGCCAGCAGCGTATATAGCGGGGGGGCCAATGAGCAGTTCTTC. This translates into CASSVYSGGANEQFF.

Note on this clone: The sample holds other DNA sequences that translate to the same CDR3. The chain recombines TRBV28 with TRBJ1-2; a possible D gene is TRBD1 (5 bases). The germline V gene has CDR1 MDHEN and CDR2 SYDVKM. Trimming cost V 4 bases and J 4 bases, with 7 bases left between them. The length of the CDR3 is 12 residues. This CDR3 is CASSSGIYGYTF. CDR3 DNA sequence: TGTGCCAGCAGTTCAGGGATCTATGGCTACACCTTC.

CDR3 nucleotide sequence: TGTGCCAGCAGCATAGGACGGCAGTCACCCCTCCACTTT. This translates into CASSIGRQSPLHF. The V gene is TRBV5-6, the J gene TRBJ1-6; D is unclear. Per the germline V gene, CDR1 is SGHDT and CDR2 is YYEEEE. The CDR3 runs to 13 residues. The V and J ends lost 4 bases and 10 bases respectively, with 12 bases between them.

The V gene is TRBV3-1 (or the pseudogene TRBV3-2), the J gene TRBJ2-7; 12 bases map to TRBD2. The CDR3 length is 16 residues. Germline loops: CDR1 LGHDT, CDR2 YNNKEL (reference sequence). The V gene end was trimmed by 4 bases and the J gene end by 4 bases; junction bases not matched to a gene: 8. This CDR3 is CASSPILTSGGYEQYF. DNA of the CDR3: TGTGCCAGCAGCCCTATTCTGACTAGCGGGGGTTACGAGCAGTACTTC.

In its sample, this clone was seen a few times. J is TRBJ2-5 and V is TRBV6-5; D possibly uses TRBD1 or TRBD2 (5 bases each). This CDR3 has 13 residues. CDR1 and CDR2 from the germline V gene are MNHEY and SVGAGI. Between the trimmed V and J ends, which lost 10 bases and 7 bases, there was a span of 19 bases. The CDR3 DNA reads as TGTGCCACCCATCGGGACCGGCGAGGGACCCAGTACTTC. Its translation is CATHRDRRGTQYF.

This chain connects TRBV28 to TRBJ1-5, with D possibly TRBD1 on 5 matching bases. V was pared by 6 bases and J by 5 bases, with 14 bases between. The CDR3 covers 14 residues. Germline V CDR1 and CDR2: MDHEN, SYDVKM. CDR3 DNA sequence: TGTGCCAGCAGCCCTACAGGTTTCGATCAGCCCCAGCATTTT. Translation gives CASSPTGFDQPQHF.